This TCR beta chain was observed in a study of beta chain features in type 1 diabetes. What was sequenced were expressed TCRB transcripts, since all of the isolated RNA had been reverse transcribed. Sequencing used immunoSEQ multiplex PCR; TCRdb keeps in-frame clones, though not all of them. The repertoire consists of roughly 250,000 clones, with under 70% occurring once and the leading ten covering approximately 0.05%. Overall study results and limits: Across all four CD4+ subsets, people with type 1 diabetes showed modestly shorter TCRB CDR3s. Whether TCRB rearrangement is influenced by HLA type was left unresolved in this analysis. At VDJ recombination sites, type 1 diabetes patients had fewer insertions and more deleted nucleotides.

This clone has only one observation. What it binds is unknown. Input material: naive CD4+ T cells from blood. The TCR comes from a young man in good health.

The CDR3 DNA sequence: TGTGCCATCAAGGAGGACACCAAAAACATTCAGTACTTC. Its translation: CAIKEDTKNIQYF. The chain is built from TRBV10-3 and TRBJ2-4, with D perhaps being TRBD1 or TRBD2 (5 bases each). This CDR3 spans 13 amino acids. Trimming left V 7 bases short and J 2 bases short, with 9 bases between. From germline, CDR1 is ENHRY and CDR2 SYGVKD.